This is a list of T cell receptor beta chains from one sample in a study of CD8 T cells in Susac syndrome. TCRdb called the immunoSEQ multiplex PCR reads again in MiXCR, with one record for every CDR3 protein. The sample lists more than 200,000 distinct CDR3 sequences, approximately 90% seen once, with approximately 0.13% in the top ten. The material sequenced was CD8+ T cells from PBMCs. The receptors derive from a human donor with multiple sclerosis. CDR3s include the opening cysteine and the closing phenylalanine or tryptophan. The D gene is left open where the match is weak. The size entry is marked missing in some rows and otherwise reads once, few, many or a size class.

D gene	V gene	J gene	clone size	CDR3 DNA	CDR3 protein
.	TRBV6-1	TRBJ2-1	.	TGTGCCAGCAGTGAATGGGAGCGGAGGTACAATGAGCAGTTCTTC	CASSEWERRYNEQFF
.	TRBV2	TRBJ2-1	once	TGTGCCAGCTTATTAATCCCTTGGGGGACGGATGAGCAGTTCTTC	CASLLIPWGTDEQFF
.	TRBV5-4	TRBJ2-2	.	TGTGCCAGCAGCTGGGACTCCCCCGGGGAGCTGTTTTTT	CASSWDSPGELFF
.	TRBV6-1	TRBJ2-7	.	TGTGCCAGCAGTGAAGCACGACAGCCCTCCTACGAGCAGTACTTC	CASSEARQPSYEQYF
.	TRBV6-5	TRBJ2-5	.	TGTGCCAGCACCTTACGCGAGACCCAGTACTTC	CASTLRETQYF
TRBD2	TRBV12-3/TRBV12-4	TRBJ2-7	few	TGTGCCAGCAGTTTAGGGGTAGCGGGGGGTTTCTCCTACGAGCAGTACTTC	CASSLGVAGGFSYEQYF
.	TRBV28	TRBJ2-1	few	TGTGCCAGCTCACTTAGGGGCTACAATGAGCAGTTCTTC	CASSLRGYNEQFF
.	TRBV3-1	TRBJ1-2	.	TGTGCCAGCAGCCAAGATCGGGAAATAAACTATGGCTACACCTTC	CASSQDREINYGYTF
.	TRBV7-6	TRBJ2-1	many	TGTGCCAGTAGCCTTGGCTCCTACAATGAGCAGTTCTTC	CASSLGSYNEQFF
.	TRBV7-8	TRBJ2-7	.	TGTGCCAGCAGCTTTACCGGGACAACCGACTCCTACGAGCAGTACTTC	CASSFTGTTDSYEQYF
.	TRBV30	TRBJ2-5	.	TGTGCCTGGAGTGTGAGCGCGGCTCAAGAGACCCAGTACTTC	CAWSVSAAQETQYF
.	TRBV7-9	TRBJ2-1	.	TGTGCCAGCTCGCGGCCCGCACACAATGAGCAGTTCTTC	CASSRPAHNEQFF
.	TRBV6-5	TRBJ2-7	.	TGTGCCAGCAGTTACCACAGGGACGAGCAGTACTTC	CASSYHRDEQYF
.	TRBV6-5	TRBJ1-2	.	TGTGCCAGCAGTCCTGGGGGGGTGCGGGGCTACACCTTC	CASSPGGVRGYTF
.	TRBV2	TRBJ1-2	once	TGTGCCAGCAGTGGAAGGGTAAGGGACCGCTGGTCGGAGAGAAGAGGCTACACCTTC	CASSGRVRDRWSERRGYTF
.	TRBV7-2	TRBJ2-7	once	TGTGCCAGCAGCTTGGGGGGAGGAGTTTACGAGCAGTACTTC	CASSLGGGVYEQYF
.	TRBV5-1	TRBJ2-7	.	TGCGCCAGCAGCTCATGGGACACCCCCGCCTACGAGCAGTACTTC	CASSSWDTPAYEQYF
.	TRBV14	TRBJ1-4	.	TGTGCCAGCAGCCAAGTCGCGGGGTTAAGCGAAAAACTGTTTTTT	CASSQVAGLSEKLFF
TRBD1	TRBV4-1	TRBJ1-5	.	TGCGCCAGCAGCCGCGGACAGGGGAGCAATCAGCCCCAGCATTTT	CASSRGQGSNQPQHF
.	TRBV6-2/TRBV6-3	TRBJ2-1	.	TGTGCCAGCAGTATATTCCGGGACGGGGCCCATGAGCAGTTCTTC	CASSIFRDGAHEQFF
.	TRBV3-1	TRBJ2-1	.	TGTGCCAGCAGTCCCTGGCTGGGCTCCTACAATGAGCAGTTCTTC	CASSPWLGSYNEQFF
.	TRBV5-1	TRBJ1-6	few	TGCGCCAGCAGCTTAAACTCCTTCTATTCACCCCTCCACTTT	CASSLNSFYSPLHF
TRBD2	TRBV7-9	TRBJ2-7	.	TGTGCCAGCAGCTTAAGCGGGAACTACGAGCAGTACTTC	CASSLSGNYEQYF
.	TRBV18	TRBJ1-2	.	TGTGCCAGCTCACCACGGGAGGGGCAGGACTATGGCTACACCTTC	CASSPREGQDYGYTF
TRBD1	TRBV24-1	TRBJ2-7	.	TGTGCCACCAGTGATTGGGAGACAGGGCGATCTCCTGGGGGCTGCTACGAGCAGTACTTC	CATSDWETGRSPGGCYEQYF
.	TRBV7-8	TRBJ2-6	once	TGTGCCAGCAGCTCAGGGGCCTTCTCTGGGGCCAACGTCCTGACTTTC	CASSSGAFSGANVLTF
.	TRBV12-3/TRBV12-4	TRBJ2-7	.	TGTGCCAGCAGTTTAATGAGCTACGAGCAGTACTTC	CASSLMSYEQYF
.	TRBV5-6	TRBJ2-1	.	TGTGCCAGCAGCTTGGGGTCGGGCAATGAGCAGTTCTTC	CASSLGSGNEQFF
.	TRBV6-5	TRBJ2-6	.	TGTGCCAGCAGTTACGAAGGTGGGGCCAACGTCCTGACTTTC	CASSYEGGANVLTF
TRBD1	TRBV7-9	TRBJ2-7	.	TGTGCCAGCAGCTCAATAACCGGGACAGGAGGCTACGAGCAGTACTTC	CASSSITGTGGYEQYF
TRBD2	TRBV9	TRBJ2-1	.	TGTGCCAGCAGCGTAGAGCGGGGGCCGTACAATGAGCAGTTCTTC	CASSVERGPYNEQFF
TRBD2	TRBV3-1	TRBJ2-1	.	TGTGCCAGCAGCCCCGGGACTAGCGCCTACAATGAGCAGTTCTTC	CASSPGTSAYNEQFF
TRBD2	TRBV20-1	TRBJ2-1	once	TGCAGCGCCCCCCCTAGCGGGAGCTCCTACAATGAGCAGTTCTTC	CSAPPSGSSYNEQFF
TRBD1	TRBV18	TRBJ2-7	.	TGTGCCAGCTCACCGTCTCTCCACCGGACAGGGTTCGACGAGCAGTACTTC	CASSPSLHRTGFDEQYF
TRBD1	TRBV7-9	TRBJ1-5	.	TGTGCCAGCAGCTTAGTCCGTAGTATGACAGGGGATAGCAATCAGCCCCAGCATTTT	CASSLVRSMTGDSNQPQHF
.	TRBV30	TRBJ2-3	.	TGTGCCTGGAGTACAACCTTGAGAGATACGCAGTATTTT	CAWSTTLRDTQYF
TRBD2	TRBV25-1	TRBJ2-1	.	TGTGCCAGCGCCTCCGGGACTAGTGGCAATGAGCAGTTCTTC	CASASGTSGNEQFF
.	TRBV12-3/TRBV12-4	TRBJ2-1	few	TGTGCCAGCAGTTTGTGGGGGTCCTACAATGAGCAGTTCTTC	CASSLWGSYNEQFF
TRBD1	TRBV7-9	TRBJ2-7	.	TGTGCCAGCAGCCCAAGGGGGCACGGGAACGAGCAGCACTTC	CASSPRGHGNEQHF
.	TRBV7-2	TRBJ2-1	.	TGTGCCAGCAGCCCCCCCTCGTACAATGAGCAGTTCTTC	CASSPPSYNEQFF
TRBD1	TRBV4-2	TRBJ1-1	.	TGTGCCAGCAGCCAAGCCGGTCTAGGGGGCGACATGAACACTGAAGCTTTCTTT	CASSQAGLGGDMNTEAFF
.	TRBV4-1	TRBJ1-1	once	TGCGCCAGCAGCCAAGATCCGGGTTCCATGAACACTGAAGCTTTCTTT	CASSQDPGSMNTEAFF
TRBD1	TRBV7-3	TRBJ2-2	.	TGTGCCAGCAGCCACAACAGGGGGTCGGACACCGGGGAGCTGTTTTTT	CASSHNRGSDTGELFF
.	TRBV27	TRBJ2-3	.	TGTGCCAGCAGCCTCCGCCTGGGTCCTAGCACAGATACGCAGTATTTT	CASSLRLGPSTDTQYF
TRBD1	TRBV9	TRBJ2-7	.	TGTGCCAGCAGCGTAGGAAGACAGGGGACCTACGAGCAGTACTTC	CASSVGRQGTYEQYF
.	TRBV4-1	TRBJ2-2	.	TGCGCCAGCAGCCTCCTCCGAGCTGGGGAAAACACCGGGGAGCTGCTTTTT	CASSLLRAGENTGELLF
.	TRBV6-2/TRBV6-3	TRBJ1-4	.	TGTGCCAGCGAAAGACAGAGTAATGAAAAACTGTTTTTT	CASERQSNEKLFF
TRBD2	TRBV7-9	TRBJ2-2	.	TGTGCCAGCAGCTTAGCGCTCGGACTAGCGAACACCGGGGAGCTGTTTTTT	CASSLALGLANTGELFF
TRBD1	TRBV29-1	TRBJ1-2	.	TGCAGCGTTGATGGGGGTCAGAACAGGGGAAAGAGGGGGGGCTACACCTTC	CSVDGGQNRGKRGGYTF
TRBD1	TRBV19	TRBJ2-6	.	TGTGCCAGTAGTAAGGACTTGGGACAGGGGTTGGCTGGGGCCAACGTCCTGACTTTC	CASSKDLGQGLAGANVLTF
.	TRBV6-6	TRBJ1-1	.	TGTGCCAGCCTCGGGGGTTTTAACACTGAAGCTTTCTTT	CASLGGFNTEAFF
TRBD2	TRBV4-1	TRBJ2-3	once	TGCGCCAGCAGCCATAAGCGGGGGGGCCCAGATACGCAGTATTTT	CASSHKRGGPDTQYF
.	TRBV30	TRBJ2-3	.	TGTGCCTGGGGCCCCTCCACAGATACGCAGTATTTT	CAWGPSTDTQYF
.	TRBV30	TRBJ1-6	once	TGTGCCTGGAGCCAGGGGCTGAGCTCCTATAATTCACCCCTCCACTTT	CAWSQGLSSYNSPLHF
.	TRBV6-6	TRBJ2-2	.	TGTGCCAGCAGTTACTTGAAGAACCCCGGGGAGCTGTTTTTT	CASSYLKNPGELFF
.	TRBV30	TRBJ2-5	once	TGTGCCTGGAGGACTCTTGACGAGACCCAGTACTTC	CAWRTLDETQYF
.	TRBV7-9	TRBJ2-7	.	TGTGCCAGCAGCTCCGCCCTATGGGGAACCTACGAGCAGTACTTC	CASSSALWGTYEQYF
TRBD2	TRBV5-4	TRBJ2-1	.	TGTGCCAGCAGCCTAGCGGGGGTACCGAGCTCCTACAATGAGCAGTTCTTC	CASSLAGVPSSYNEQFF
.	TRBV11-3	TRBJ2-5	.	TGTGCCAGTACCTCCGGGGTGGGCCAAGAGACCCAGTACTTC	CASTSGVGQETQYF
.	TRBV24-1	TRBJ2-5	.	TGTGCCACCAGTGATTACAACGGAGAGACCCAGTACTTC	CATSDYNGETQYF